The TCR beta chain described here comes from a study of T-cell reconstitution after alpha-beta-depleted transplantation in children. This CDR3 is built from 13 residues. V was clipped by 0 bases and J by 2 bases, with 6 bases between them. Germline V lookup: CDR1 SGHRS, CDR2 YFSETQ. Unique molecular identifiers were incorporated into the prepared TCRbeta library. Each CDR3 protein is one row after TCRdb ran MiXCR on the PCR reads. The profile shows around 16,000 distinct CDR3 sequences, 4.5% to 6.5% of them singletons. Whole-study findings and limits: Newly made T cells mostly supplied T-cell counts and diversity one year after transplant. By about two months after transplant, alpha-beta T cells reportedly arose from several hundred graft clones that had expanded.

By sample share, this clonotype is medium-sized. The antigen is undetermined. The sample in question was PBMCs, obtained before TCRalphabeta/CD19-depleted stem cell transplant. The chain has TRBV5-1 and TRBJ2-7; no clear D. The sequence came from a boy between 10 and 17 years old with acute lymphoblastic leukemia, due to receive a stem cell transplant. This CDR3 is CASSLGSTYEQYF. The DNA for the CDR3 is TGCGCCAGCAGCTTGGGCAGCACCTACGAGCAGTACTTC.